The next 11 T cell receptor beta chains were all read from a single sample in a study of human thymus T cells. The protocol was immunoSEQ multiplex PCR, while the TCRdb copy is restricted to in-frame clones and leaves out a portion. The sample gives about 130,000 clones, approximately 96% of which show up once; approximately 0.022% is in the top ten. Corrective cardiac operations yielded the resected thymus tissue. The sequenced sample consisted of thymus tissue. These TCRs come from a boy under two years old with a congenital heart defect but otherwise immunologically healthy.

The CDR3 region is CASVRAAYQETQYF. For the CDR3, the DNA is TGTGCCAGCGTGAGGGCCGCGTACCAAGAGACCCAGTACTTC. The gene calls are TRBV6-5 and TRBJ2-5, with a tentative D call TRBD2 (5 bases). Trimming cost V 8 bases and J 0 bases, with 13 bases left between them. Germline V gene lookup returns CDR1 MNHEY and CDR2 SVGAGI. The CDR3 runs to 14 residues.

The CDR3 spells CASSLDTYWGGNEQYF. In DNA form, the CDR3 reads TGTGCCAGCAGCTTAGACACGTATTGGGGAGGGAACGAGCAGTACTTC. The chain couples TRBV7-2 to TRBJ2-7, with 7 nucleotides matching TRBD2. The CDR3 has 16 amino acids. The V gene end was trimmed by 1 base and the J gene end by 5 bases; junction bases not matched to a gene: 11. Germline-derived CDR1 and CDR2 are SGHTA and FQGNSA. Together with reference TRBV7-2 and TRBJ2-7, the CDR3 gives the full variable domain: GAGVSQSPSNKVTEKGKDVELRCDPISGHTALYWYRQSLGQGLEFLIYFQGNSAPDKSGLPSDRFSAERTGGSVSTLTIQRTQQEDSAVYLCASSLDTYWGGNEQYFGPGTRLTVT.

The J gene is TRBJ2-5, the V gene TRBV10-3, with D tentatively TRBD1 (6 bases). The germline V and J ends were trimmed by 9 bases and 5 bases, with 16 bases remaining between them. CDR3 length equals 13 residues. Germline V CDR1 and CDR2: ENHRY, SYGVKD. The CDR3 nucleotides are TGTGCCATAACCCCAGGGGACGGTGAGACCCAGTACTTC. It translates to CAITPGDGETQYF.

The V and J genes are TRBV2 and TRBJ1-5; TRBD1 aligns across 10 bases. Trimming removed 1 base from V and 2 bases from J; junction bases left unmatched: 11. Germline V lookup: CDR1 SNHLY, CDR2 FYNNEI. The CDR3 covers 19 residues. CDR3 sequence reads: CASSEDGDRGQGGNQPQHF. Written as DNA, the CDR3 is TGTGCCAGCAGTGAAGACGGCGACAGGGGGCAGGGGGGCAATCAGCCCCAGCATTTT.

This rearrangement joins TRBV6-6 to TRBJ2-7; possibly TRBD1 for D (6 bases). The CDR3 extends over 14 amino acids. Trimming removed 5 bases at V and 2 bases at J, with 13 bases between. Per the germline V gene, CDR1 is MNHNY and CDR2 is SVGAGI (reference sequence). The DNA of the CDR3 is TGTGCCAGCAGTAGGGGCAGGGGCACCTACGAGCAGTACTTC. Its translation is CASSRGRGTYEQYF.

The chain couples TRBV28 to TRBJ2-4, with 8 positions matching TRBD1. This CDR3 has 17 residues. V dropped 1 base and J dropped 6; count of bases not matched to a gene: 11. The germline V gene encodes CDR1 MDHEN and CDR2 SYDVKM. In DNA, the CDR3 is TGTGCCAGCAGTTTATTCCCAACGACAGGGGATGGAAACATTCAGTACTTC. This translates into CASSLFPTTGDGNIQYF.

The J gene is TRBJ1-5, the V gene TRBV28, with D possibly matching TRBD1 (5 bases). This CDR3 is built from 16 residues. In germline, CDR1 is MDHEN, CDR2 SYDVKM. Trimming took off 6 bases at V and 4 bases at J, with 19 bases between the two ends. CDR3 protein: CASSLRKGYGNQPQHF. The CDR3 nucleotides read TGTGCCAGCAGCCTCAGAAAGGGGTATGGGAATCAGCCCCAGCATTTT.

The J gene is TRBJ1-2, the V gene TRBV2, with 11 bases lining up with TRBD1. The V and J ends lost 5 bases and 6 bases, in that order; junction bases with no gene match: 5. Germline loops: CDR1 SNHLY, CDR2 FYNNEI. This CDR3 is 14 amino acids long. The CDR3 DNA is TGTGCCAGCAGTTGGACAGGGGGCGCGGATGGCTACACCTTC. Translating gives CASSWTGGADGYTF.

The chain uses TRBV7-2 and TRBJ1-1, with unresolved D. Trimming cost V 5 bases and J 1 base, with 11 bases left between them. Per germline, CDR1 SGHTA and CDR2 FQGNSA. There are 14 residues in the CDR3. CDR3 in amino acids: CASSVLRGNTEAFF. Written as DNA, the CDR3 is TGTGCCAGCAGCGTACTTCGGGGGAACACTGAAGCTTTCTTT. Combining the CDR3 with reference TRBV7-2 and TRBJ1-1 gives the whole variable domain GAGVSQSPSNKVTEKGKDVELRCDPISGHTALYWYRQSLGQGLEFLIYFQGNSAPDKSGLPSDRFSAERTGGSVSTLTIQRTQQEDSAVYLCASSVLRGNTEAFFGQGTRLTVV.

The chain employs TRBV13 and TRBJ2-3; a possible D gene is TRBD2 (6 bases). The CDR3 runs 16 residues. Trimming stripped 5 bases from V and 1 base from J, with 16 bases between. Germline loops: CDR1 PRHDT, CDR2 FYEKMQ (reference sequence). CDR3 sequence: CASSPRGRGGTDTQYF. CDR3 bases: TGTGCCAGCAGCCCCAGAGGGCGGGGTGGCACAGATACGCAGTATTTT.

The chain uses TRBV5-1 and TRBJ2-7; weak D call: TRBD2 (6 bases). The CDR3 length is 14 residues. V was cut by 5 bases and J by 3 bases, with 15 bases left in between. Germline CDR1 SGHRS, CDR2 YFSETQ. CDR3 in DNA: TGCGCCAGCAGGTGGTCGGGGGTCGACTACGAGCAGTACTTC. The encoded protein is CASRWSGVDYEQYF.